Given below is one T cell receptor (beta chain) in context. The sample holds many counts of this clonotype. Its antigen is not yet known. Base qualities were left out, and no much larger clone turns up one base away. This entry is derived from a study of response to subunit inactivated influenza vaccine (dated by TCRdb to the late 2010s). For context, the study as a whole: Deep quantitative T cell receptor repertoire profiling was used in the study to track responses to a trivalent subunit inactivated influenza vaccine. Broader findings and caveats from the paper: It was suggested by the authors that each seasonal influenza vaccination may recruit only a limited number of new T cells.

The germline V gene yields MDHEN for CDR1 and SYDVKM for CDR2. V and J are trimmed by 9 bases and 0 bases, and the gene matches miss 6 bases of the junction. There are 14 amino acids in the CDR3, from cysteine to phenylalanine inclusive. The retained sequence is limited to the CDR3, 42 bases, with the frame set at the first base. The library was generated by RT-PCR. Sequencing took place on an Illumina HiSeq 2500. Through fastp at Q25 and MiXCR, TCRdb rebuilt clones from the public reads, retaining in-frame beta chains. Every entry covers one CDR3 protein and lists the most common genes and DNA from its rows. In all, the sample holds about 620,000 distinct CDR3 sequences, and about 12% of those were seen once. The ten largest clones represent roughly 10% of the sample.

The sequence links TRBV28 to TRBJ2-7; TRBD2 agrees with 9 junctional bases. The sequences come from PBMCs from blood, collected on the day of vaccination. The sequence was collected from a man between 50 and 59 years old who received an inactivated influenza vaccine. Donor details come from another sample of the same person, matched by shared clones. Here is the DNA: TGTGCCAGTACATTTAGCGGGGGCTCCTACGAGCAGTACTTC. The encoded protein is CASTFSGGSYEQYF.